Below are 9 T cell receptor beta chains sequenced from a single sample in a study of Tregs in tolerant kidney transplant recipients (dated by TCRdb to between 2019 and 2020). This specimen's time point label, interpreted: blood sample drawn before combined kidney and bone marrow transplant. The library was obtained by the immunoSEQ multiplex PCR assay. The immuneACCESS repertoire file appears here via TCRdb, limited to in-frame rearrangements. These files lack a portion of the clones; in checked studies, under half of the deficit traces to unresolved V genes, and the cause of the others is not known. The sample table on file contains 50,000 or so clones. The ten biggest clones cover approximately 0.78% of the sample. This specimen was CD4+ T cells from blood, taken before the transplant. The receptors here all came from a human donor who received a combined kidney and bone marrow transplant.

Concerning this clone itself: The observed sequence ends 3 residues before the CDR3 terminus, with the missing tail filled in from the germline J gene. The chain joins TRBV19 to TRBJ2-7; 7 positions agree with TRBD1. CDR1 and CDR2 from the germline V gene are LNHDA and SQIVND (reference sequence). The trim removed 3 bases at V and 0 bases at J, leaving 5 bases unmatched. The CDR3 totals 15 residues. CDR3 DNA (partial): TGTGCCAGTAGTATCGACAGGGAGAGCTCCTACGAG. Protein sequence: CASSIDRESSYE. The complete CDR3 protein is CASSIDRESSYEQYF.

With respect to this clone: With the read ending 3 residues before the CDR3 end, the germline J gene is used to fill in that end. The chain employs TRBV5-1 and TRBJ2-3, with 7 bases lining up with TRBD1. The CDR3 length is 12 residues. Germline CDR1 and CDR2: SGHRS and YFSETQ. The CDR3: CASSDYRGTQYF. Incomplete CDR3 DNA: TGCGCCAGCAGCGACTACAGGGGAACG.

Turning to this clone: The CDR3 end is not reached by the read, which stops 3 residues before it; the germline J gene fills it in. The V and J genes are TRBV5-1 and TRBJ2-5, with unresolved D. Germline loops: CDR1 SGHRS, CDR2 YFSETQ. This CDR3 spans 12 amino acids. V lost 1 base to trimming and J lost 5 bases, with 6 bases between them. CDR3 protein: CASSLPTETQYF. The sequenced CDR3 bases are TGCGCCAGCAGCTTGCCTACCGAGACC.

For this clone: The read falls 3 residues short of the CDR3 end, and the missing part is taken from the germline J gene. The rearrangement uses TRBV19 and TRBJ1-2, with TRBD1 matching 7 bases. The germline V gene encodes CDR1 LNHDA and CDR2 SQIVND (reference sequence). The CDR3 loop spans 13 amino acids. The DNA read from the CDR3 is TGTGCCAGTAGTAGACGAACAGGGGAGGGC. It is translated as CASSRRTGEG. The complete CDR3 protein is CASSRRTGEGYTF.

With regard to this clone: The DNA ends 3 residues before the CDR3 does, and the rest of the CDR3 is filled in from the germline J gene. The chain combines TRBV19 with TRBJ1-2; 7 bases map to TRBD1. Germline-derived CDR1 and CDR2 are LNHDA and SQIVND (reference sequence). This CDR3 is built from 14 residues. V lost 4 bases and J lost 5; bases outside the gene matches: 7. CDR3 sequence: CASSSRQGPYGYTF. The CDR3 DNA, read in part, is TGTGCCAGTAGTAGCAGACAGGGACCGTATGGC.

Regarding this clone: The CDR3 is cut off 3 residues early in the read; its end comes from the germline J gene. The chain carries TRBV20-1 and TRBJ1-2, with 9 bases identical to TRBD1. CDR1 DFQATT and CDR2 SNEGSKA come from the germline V gene (reference sequence). The V segment lost 0 bases and the J segment 6 bases; nucleotides outside the gene matches: 11. This CDR3 comprises 16 residues. CDR3 in amino acids: CSAREVRTGVGHGYTF. The part of the CDR3 DNA that was read is TGCAGTGCTAGAGAAGTTCGGACAGGGGTAGGGCATGGC.

Of note for this clone: The read terminates 3 residues before the CDR3 end, so the remaining end is supplied by the germline J gene. The chain couples TRBV7-9 to TRBJ2-7; D is possibly TRBD2 (5 bases). Germline CDR1 is SEHNR and CDR2 is FQNEAQ (reference sequence). CDR3 length equals 14 residues. V lost 1 base and J 6 bases, leaving 13 bases between the germline ends. The CDR3 is CASSLEVGSGEQYF. CDR3 bases read: TGTGCCAGCAGCTTAGAGGTCGGCAGCGGCGAG.

Comments on this clone: The CDR3 end falls 3 residues outside the read, so it is completed with the germline J gene. V gene TRBV6-2 or TRBV6-3 combines with J gene TRBJ2-7, with 7 bases matching TRBD1. The CDR3 totals 13 residues. Trimming cost V 6 bases and J 6 bases; bases outside gene matches: 8. Germline CDR1 reads MNHEY; CDR2 reads SVGEGT. The CDR3 sequence is CASSRDRVGEQYF. The part of the CDR3 DNA that was read is TGTGCCAGCAGCCGTGACAGGGTAGGCGAG.

Of note for this clone: The read terminates 3 residues before the CDR3 end, so the remaining end is supplied by the germline J gene. The rearrangement links TRBV20-1 to TRBJ1-5; 8 bases fit TRBD1. Per the germline V gene, CDR1 is DFQATT and CDR2 is SNEGSKA (reference sequence). The CDR3 runs to 14 residues. V shed 7 bases, J shed 2 bases, and the junction held 7 bases outside the gene matches. The sequenced CDR3 bases are TGCAGTGGTCTAGAGACAGGGGGCAATCAGCCC. It is translated as CSGLETGGNQP. The whole CDR3 protein reads CSGLETGGNQPQHF.